One and the same sample provided the 32 T cell receptor beta chains below, sequenced in a study of shared clonotypes between healthy human individuals. Data came from immunoSEQ multiplex PCR; TCRdb stores just in-frame clones and leaves some out. The sample has roughly 2.2 million clones, approximately 95% seen once. Material for sequencing was naive CD4+ T cells from PBMCs. The subset is: CD45RA+ positively selected. The receptor set was obtained from a man aged 18 to 30 in good health. Some clones in this sample may be carry-over from other donors' samples.

The chain has TRBV5-1 and TRBJ2-5; D tentatively fits TRBD1 or TRBD2 (5 bases each). The V and J ends lost 3 bases and 4 bases respectively, with 16 bases between them. Germline V gives CDR1 SGHRS, CDR2 YFSETQ. The CDR3 sequence is 15 residues long. The CDR3 DNA follows: TGCGCCAGCAGCTACTCCGGGGACGTGCGAGAGACCCAGTACTTC. Translation gives CASSYSGDVRETQYF. Complete variable domain (other parts from reference TRBV5-1 and TRBJ2-5): KAGVTQTPRYLIKTRGQQVTLSCSPISGHRSVSWYQQTPGQGLQFLFEYFSETQRNKGNFPGRFSGRQFSNSRSEMNVSTLELGDSALYLCASSYSGDVRETQYFGPGTRLLVL.

The chain is built from TRBV19 and TRBJ2-7, with D perhaps being TRBD1 or TRBD2 (5 bases each). The CDR3 spans 16 residues. Germline CDR1 and CDR2: LNHDA and SQIVND (reference sequence). The V end lost 4 bases, the J end lost 4 bases, and 20 bases lay between the germline ends. The CDR3 DNA reads as TGTGCCAGTAGTACTCCCCCCGGGACCCGCGCTTACGAGCAGTACTTC. The encoded protein is CASSTPPGTRAYEQYF.

CDR3 sequence (DNA): TGCGCCAGCAGCTTGGAGCCAGGACGCCAAGAGACCCAGTACTTC. It yields the protein CASSLEPGRQETQYF. The V and J genes are TRBV5-1 and TRBJ2-5; no firm D call. Germline lookup yields CDR1 SGHRS and CDR2 YFSETQ. V dropped 0 bases and J dropped 1 base, with 10 bases sitting between them. This CDR3 is built from 15 residues. Combining the CDR3 with reference TRBV5-1 and TRBJ2-5 gives the whole variable domain KAGVTQTPRYLIKTRGQQVTLSCSPISGHRSVSWYQQTPGQGLQFLFEYFSETQRNKGNFPGRFSGRQFSNSRSEMNVSTLELGDSALYLCASSLEPGRQETQYFGPGTRLLVL.

This sequence joins TRBV6-1 and TRBJ2-7, with D uncertain. Germline CDR1 is MNHNS and CDR2 is SASEGT. The CDR3 is made up of 11 amino acids. Trimming stripped 2 bases from V and 8 bases from J, with 7 bases between. The CDR3 coding sequence is TGTGCCAGCAGTGAAAGCTGGAAGCAGTACTTC. This translates into CASSESWKQYF.

This chain uses TRBV9 with TRBJ2-7, with 9 nucleotides matching TRBD2. This CDR3 is built from 13 residues. The V gene's germline CDR1 is SGDLS and CDR2 YYNGEE. After removal of 3 bases from V and 4 bases from J, the junction contained 2 bases not matched to a gene. The CDR3: CASSEGLAYEQYF. CDR3 sequence (DNA): TGTGCCAGCAGCGAGGGACTAGCTTACGAGCAGTACTTC.

DNA of the CDR3: TGTGCCAGCAGCCAAGACACTGGTGGGGAAAACACCGGGGAGCTGTTTTTT. Protein: CASSQDTGGENTGELFF. The rearrangement joins TRBV4-2 to TRBJ2-2; no reliable D call. Between the trimmed V and J ends, which lost 0 bases and 2 bases, there was a span of 13 bases. CDR1 and CDR2 (germline): LGHNA, YNFKEQ. The CDR3 is made up of 17 amino acids.

This rearrangement joins TRBV28 to TRBJ1-3; no reliable D call. The germline gives CDR1 MDHEN, CDR2 SYDVKM. CDR3 length: 13 amino acids. Trimming took 5 bases from V and 0 from J, leaving 5 bases between them. CDR3: CASSVNSGNTIYF. CDR3 DNA: TGTGCCAGCAGTGTCAACTCTGGAAACACCATATATTTT. Full variable domain (outside the CDR3, taken from reference TRBV28 and TRBJ1-3): DVKVTQSSRYLVKRTGEKVFLECVQDMDHENMFWYRQDPGLGLRLIYFSYDVKMKEKGDIPEGYSVSREKKERFSLILESASTNQTSMYLCASSVNSGNTIYFGEGSWLTVV.

This clone showed up just once. The V and J genes are TRBV27 and TRBJ1-1; D call uncertain. V was pared by 8 bases and J by 11 bases, with 24 bases between. Germline V gene lookup returns CDR1 MNHEY and CDR2 SMNVEV (reference sequence). The CDR3 length is 14 residues. The CDR3, as DNA: TGTGCCAGCTGGAAAGGTGGGTATCCGGGAGAGGCTTTCTTT. It is translated as CASWKGGYPGEAFF.

Regarding this clone: Additional DNA sequences in this sample encode the identical CDR3. The rearrangement uses TRBV9 and TRBJ2-7; 7 nucleotides align to TRBD2. The germline CDR1 and CDR2 sequences are SGDLS and YYNGEE. The CDR3 contains 15 residues. Trimming at V came to 0 bases and at J to 2 bases, leaving 5 bases not matched to a gene. The CDR3: CASSVGGSGAYEQYF. Written as DNA, the CDR3 is TGTGCCAGCAGCGTAGGAGGAAGCGGGGCCTACGAGCAGTACTTC.

The chain joins TRBV6-6 to TRBJ1-2, with 10 bases aligning to TRBD1. V dropped 2 bases and J dropped 8; count of bases not matched to a gene: 8. Per germline, CDR1 MNHNY and CDR2 SVGAGI (reference sequence). There are 15 residues in the CDR3. In nucleotides, the CDR3 is TGTGCCAGCAGTTACCACCGGGACAGGGGAATGGGCTACACCTTC. Encoded protein: CASSYHRDRGMGYTF.

The rearrangement joins TRBV28 to TRBJ2-7; no definite D call. Germline CDR1 is MDHEN and CDR2 is SYDVKM. The CDR3 extends over 14 amino acids. The germline V and J ends were trimmed by 7 bases and 2 bases, with 15 bases remaining between them. CDR3 coding DNA: TGTGCCAGCACCCCTAAAGGGTCTACCTACGAGCAGTACTTC. Translated, it gives CASTPKGSTYEQYF.

The chain uses TRBV5-6 and TRBJ2-5; weak D call: TRBD1 (5 bases). Germline assignment: CDR1 SGHDT and CDR2 YYEEEE. Trimming cost V 1 base and J 5 bases, with 15 bases left between them. This CDR3 region has 15 residues. The CDR3 nucleotides read TGTGCCAGCAGCTTGCTACGTCAGGGAATGGAGACCCAGTACTTC. This translates into CASSLLRQGMETQYF.

The genes are TRBV21-1 and TRBJ2-7; TRBD2 is taken as the D call from the table, unchecked against the DNA. TRBV21-1 is termed a pseudogene. This CDR3 spans 12 amino acids. The CDR3 nucleotides read TGTGCCAGCAGCACCCCCCCAGGAGGGCAGTACTTC. Amino acids: CASSTPPGGQYF.

The gene calls are TRBV10-3 and TRBJ2-7; D is unresolved. The germline V and J ends were trimmed by 0 bases and 2 bases, with 17 bases remaining between them. CDR3 size: 17 residues. Germline CDR1 and CDR2: ENHRY and SYGVKD. CDR3 nucleotide sequence: TGTGCCATCAGTGAGTCGGTGGGTTGGTCCCTCCCCTACGAGCAGTACTTC. Its translation is CAISESVGWSLPYEQYF.

Regarding this clone: This same CDR3 is encoded by further DNA sequences in the sample. The chain uses TRBV4-2 and TRBJ2-7; unclear D gene. The germline V gene encodes CDR1 LGHNA and CDR2 YNFKEQ. V was cut by 1 base and J by 4 bases, with 5 bases left in between. This CDR3 comprises 12 residues. CDR3 in amino acids: CASSQGAYEQYF. As DNA, the CDR3 is TGTGCCAGCAGCCAAGGAGCTTACGAGCAGTACTTC.

In its sample, this clone was seen a few times. V and J are TRBV28 and TRBJ1-1; D call uncertain. The CDR3 covers 12 residues. Germline loops: CDR1 MDHEN, CDR2 SYDVKM. V was clipped by 8 bases and J by 1 base, with 8 bases between them. The CDR3 here is CASQFGNTEAFF. The CDR3 DNA sequence: TGTGCCAGCCAATTCGGGAACACTGAAGCTTTCTTT.

J is TRBJ2-7 and V is TRBV7-2, with a tentative D call TRBD2 (5 bases). This CDR3 comprises 14 residues. The V gene's germline CDR1 is SGHTA and CDR2 FQGNSA. Deletions cut 5 bases from V and 4 bases from J, with 15 bases between. The CDR3 coding sequence is TGTGCCAGCAGCCACCGGGATCGAGCGTACGAGCAGTACTTC. Amino acids: CASSHRDRAYEQYF.

V and J are TRBV7-2 and TRBJ2-1; D is possibly TRBD1 (5 bases). The CDR3 is 15 residues long. V was clipped by 4 bases and J by 5 bases, with 15 bases between them. CDR1 is SGHTA and CDR2 is FQGNSA in the germline V gene. CDR3: CASSYKGEANNEQFF. The DNA of the CDR3 is TGTGCCAGCAGCTACAAAGGGGAAGCTAACAATGAGCAGTTCTTC. Complete variable domain (other parts from reference TRBV7-2 and TRBJ2-1): GAGVSQSPSNKVTEKGKDVELRCDPISGHTALYWYRQSLGQGLEFLIYFQGNSAPDKSGLPSDRFSAERTGGSVSTLTIQRTQQEDSAVYLCASSYKGEANNEQFFGPGTRLTVL.

The gene calls are TRBV28 and TRBJ2-5; D unresolved. Germline CDR1 and CDR2: MDHEN and SYDVKM. Deletions cut 5 bases from V and 6 bases from J, with 10 bases between. The CDR3 extends over 12 amino acids. The CDR3 DNA reads TGTGCCAGCAGTCCCCTCAGAAAGACCCAGTACTTC. Translating it yields CASSPLRKTQYF.

V and J are TRBV19 and TRBJ2-1, with 14 nucleotides matching TRBD2. This CDR3 contains 15 residues. CDR1 LNHDA and CDR2 SQIVND come from the germline V gene (reference sequence). V gave up 9 bases and J gave up 10 bases; unmatched junction bases: 11. CDR3 residues: CASQPGTSGSREQFF. DNA for the CDR3: TGTGCCAGCCAGCCCGGGACTAGCGGGAGCCGGGAGCAGTTCTTC.

The J gene is TRBJ1-3, the V gene TRBV5-8, with TRBD1 identical over 7 bases. Germline V gene lookup returns CDR1 SGHTS and CDR2 YDEGEE. V was pared by 4 bases and J by 2 bases, with 6 bases of the junction left unmatched. CDR3 length: 15 residues. The CDR3 DNA sequence: TGTGCCAGCAGCGCAGACAGGGCCACTGGAAACACCATATATTTT. It codes for CASSADRATGNTIYF.

Details on this clone: In this CDR3 the conserved last residue, phenylalanine or tryptophan, is missing, so a read error is likely. The chain recombines TRBV19 with TRBJ1-1; 7 bases fit TRBD1. Germline assignment: CDR1 LNHDA and CDR2 SQIVND (reference sequence). This CDR3 spans 15 amino acids. The V segment lost 5 bases and the J segment 2 bases; nucleotides outside the gene matches: 8. CDR3 DNA sequence: TGTGCCAGTAGTGTCCTGACAGGGATCAACACTGAAGCTTTCCTT. This codes for CASSVLTGINTEAFL.

V usage is TRBV5-1 and J usage is TRBJ2-5; D gene uncertain. The DNA matches TRBJ2-7 better at its end, which makes the J call doubtful. In germline, CDR1 is SGHRS, CDR2 YFSETQ. The CDR3 totals 13 residues. The CDR3 DNA reads TGCGCCACCACTCAGGCATCGGGCTACGAGCAGTACTTC. This codes for CATTQASGYEQYF.

The chain links TRBV19 to TRBJ2-2; D gene ambiguous. The CDR3 has 19 residues. The germline CDR1 and CDR2 sequences are LNHDA and SQIVND (reference sequence). V was pared by 2 bases and J by 3 bases, with 22 bases between. As DNA, the CDR3 is TGTGCCAGTAGTATATCGTCCCCCACGTTTGCCCGTGACACCGGGGAGCTGTTTTTT. Protein: CASSISSPTFARDTGELFF.

V is TRBV6-1 and J is TRBJ1-1, with a weak D call TRBD1 (5 bases). The germline gives CDR1 MNHNS, CDR2 SASEGT. Trimming cost V 5 bases and J 1 base, with 14 bases left between them. The CDR3 has 15 residues. In nucleotides, the CDR3 is TGTGCCAGCAGTCGGCCGGGACTCAGGAACACTGAAGCTTTCTTT. Translating it yields CASSRPGLRNTEAFF.

This rearrangement joins TRBV2 to TRBJ2-7; TRBD1 might be the D (6 bases). V lost 5 bases to trimming and J lost 2 bases, with 13 bases between them. The CDR3 is made up of 14 amino acids. CDR1 SNHLY and CDR2 FYNNEI come from the germline V gene. CDR3 in DNA: TGTGCCAGCAGTTACCAGGGGTCCGCCTACGAGCAGTACTTC. Amino acids: CASSYQGSAYEQYF.

The rearrangement joins TRBV18 to TRBJ1-1; possibly TRBD1 for D (5 bases). This CDR3 has 15 amino acids. V was cut by 6 bases and J by 1 base, with 15 bases left in between. The germline V gene encodes CDR1 KGHSH and CDR2 LQKENI. The CDR3 spells CASSPGVPGNTEAFF. The CDR3 DNA reads as TGTGCCAGCTCTCCGGGGGTCCCGGGGAACACTGAAGCTTTCTTT.

The V gene is TRBV4-1, the J gene TRBJ2-1; 9 bases fit TRBD2. In germline, CDR1 is MGHRA, CDR2 YSYEKL. CDR3 length: 16 amino acids. V lost 4 bases, J lost 8 bases, and 12 bases stayed unmatched. The CDR3 nucleotides are TGCGCCAGCAGCCGCTATCTAGCGGGACTTCGGGATGAGCAGTTCTTC. Protein: CASSRYLAGLRDEQFF.

The gene calls are TRBV11-2 and TRBJ2-7, with 7 bases fitting TRBD1. The germline V gene encodes CDR1 SGHAT and CDR2 FQNNGV. J was trimmed by 6 bases and V by 2 bases; bases with no gene match: 4. The CDR3 length is 13 residues. CDR3 in amino acids: CASSLKGAGEQYF. In nucleotides, the CDR3 is TGTGCCAGCAGCTTAAAGGGGGCAGGCGAGCAGTACTTC.

This clone was counted a single time. The chain employs TRBV7-8 and TRBJ1-1; 8 bases align to TRBD1. This CDR3 region has 14 residues. Trimming took 2 bases from V and 4 from J; bases not matched to a gene: 3. The germline CDR1 and CDR2 sequences are SGHVS and FQNEAQ. The CDR3 DNA follows: TGTGCCAGCAGCTTACAGGGGGCGCCCACTGAAGCTTTCTTT. Encoded protein: CASSLQGAPTEAFF.

The rearrangement uses TRBV27 and TRBJ2-2, with D perhaps TRBD1 (6 bases). This CDR3 is 16 amino acids long. Germline V gives CDR1 MNHEY, CDR2 SMNVEV (reference sequence). The germline V and J ends were trimmed by 0 bases and 1 base, with 9 bases remaining between them. The CDR3: CASSLSPGQNTGELFF. Here the CDR3 DNA reads TGTGCCAGCAGTTTATCCCCGGGACAGAACACCGGGGAGCTGTTTTTT.

This chain connects TRBV28 to TRBJ1-2, with 9 bases fitting TRBD1. This CDR3 has 12 amino acids. The junction had 4 bases not matched to a gene; V was cut back by 10 bases and J by 4 bases. The germline CDR1 and CDR2 sequences are MDHEN and SYDVKM. For the CDR3, the DNA is TGTGCCATCCAACAGGGGGCCTATGGCTACACCTTC. Its translation is CAIQQGAYGYTF.